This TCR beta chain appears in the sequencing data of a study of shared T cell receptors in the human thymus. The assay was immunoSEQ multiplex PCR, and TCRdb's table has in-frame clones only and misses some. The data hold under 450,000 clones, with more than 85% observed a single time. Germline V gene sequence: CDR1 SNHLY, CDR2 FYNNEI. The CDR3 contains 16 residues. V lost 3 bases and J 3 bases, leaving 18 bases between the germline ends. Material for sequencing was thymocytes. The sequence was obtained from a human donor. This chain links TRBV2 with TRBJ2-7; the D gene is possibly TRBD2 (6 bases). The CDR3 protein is CASSEGGPTGLYEQYF. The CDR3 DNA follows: TGTGCCAGCAGTGAGGGGGGTCCCACCGGGCTCTACGAGCAGTACTTC.